This record covers a single T cell receptor beta chain. Its antigen is still unknown. This entry belongs to a study of identical twins. TCRdb reprocessed the 5' RACE reads with MiXCR, giving one entry per CDR3 protein. This sample yields some 1,600,000 distinct CDR3 sequences, of which under 35% are seen a single time; about 0.3% belongs to the top ten. Whole-study results and caveats: Interpretation of the results relied on cross-sectional statistical analysis and not on following the same donors.

This clonotype was obtained from a newborn girl in good health. The sequencing input was cord blood.

CDR3 sequence reads: CASSFSSGSHYEQYF. The CDR3 DNA follows: TGTGCCAGCAGTTTCAGTAGCGGGAGTCACTACGAGCAGTACTTC. This chain links TRBV28 with TRBJ2-7; 9 bases match TRBD2. The CDR3 loop spans 15 amino acids. The ends lost 3 bases at V and 3 bases at J; junction bases unmatched: 6. The germline V gene encodes CDR1 MDHEN and CDR2 SYDVKM.